The clone carrying this TCR beta chain was found a few times. Its matching antigen is unknown. Collection of 8.5 to 10 milliliters of peripheral blood was performed for each donor. The sample originates from a study of blood T cells in healthy people across ages. Findings of the study overall: As naive T cell percentage varied, TCR beta diversity correlated strongly with it. In long-lived donors, naive CD4+ cell counts and diversity exceeded those of aged donors.

Germline-derived CDR1 and CDR2 are DFQATT and SNEGSKA (reference sequence). The V end was cut by 0 bases, the J end by 4 bases, with 9 bases between. This CDR3 contains 13 residues. Sample-barcoded 5' priming and a J-beta primer mix drove a second PCR of roughly 6 to 12 cycles. Each cDNA molecule received a tag from a template-switch adaptor that had 12 random nucleotides. TCRdb re-called the 5' RACE reads with MiXCR, one entry per CDR3 protein. The data contain hundreds of thousands of distinct CDR3 sequences, 49% of them singletons. This TCR was recovered from a woman aged 60-75 years in good health. The sample comprised blood. The V gene is TRBV20-1, the J gene TRBJ2-5; no firm D call. The CDR3 DNA follows: TGCAGTGCTAGAGATTCTCGGGTAGAGACCCAGTACTTC. Amino acids: CSARDSRVETQYF.